The clone carrying this T cell receptor beta chain was recorded only once. The antigen remains unidentified. With 7 bases removed from V and 5 bases from J, the gap between germline ends came to 17 bases. The CDR3 runs to 14 residues. The data stem from a study of CD8 T cells in ankylosing spondylitis. General study findings and limits: A motif in TCR beta, a set of seven to nine highly homologous variants, appeared characteristic of ankylosing spondylitis blood. Reactive arthritis synovial fluid and blood previously showed some of these motif variants. Reports say disease-linked clones showed up significantly more in matched ankylosing spondylitis synovial fluid.

MiXCR, applied by TCRdb to the 5' RACE reads, yields one record per CDR3 protein. Counted here are approximately 100,000 distinct CDR3 sequences, 24% occurring once; the ten biggest clones make up around an eighth. The chain couples TRBV12-3 or TRBV12-4 to TRBJ1-1; D is ambiguous. The sample was synovial fluid, either unsorted or a sorted T cell fraction (not recorded which). The clonotype comes from a male donor with ankylosing spondylitis. CDR3 protein: CASTPQAPDTEAFF. The CDR3 DNA follows: TGTGCCAGCACACCCCAGGCCCCGGATACTGAAGCTTTCTTT.